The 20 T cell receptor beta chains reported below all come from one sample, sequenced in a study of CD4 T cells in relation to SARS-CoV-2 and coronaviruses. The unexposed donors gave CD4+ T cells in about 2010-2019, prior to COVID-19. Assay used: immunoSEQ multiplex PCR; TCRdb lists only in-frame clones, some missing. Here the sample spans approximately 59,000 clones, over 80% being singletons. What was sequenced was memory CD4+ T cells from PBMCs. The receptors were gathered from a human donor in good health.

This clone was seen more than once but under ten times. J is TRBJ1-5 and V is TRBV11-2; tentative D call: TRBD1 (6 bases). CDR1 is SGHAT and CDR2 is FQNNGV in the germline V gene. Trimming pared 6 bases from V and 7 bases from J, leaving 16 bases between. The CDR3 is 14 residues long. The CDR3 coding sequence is TGTGCCAGCAGACCGCAGGGGAATACGCAGCCCCAGCATTTT. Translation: CASRPQGNTQPQHF.

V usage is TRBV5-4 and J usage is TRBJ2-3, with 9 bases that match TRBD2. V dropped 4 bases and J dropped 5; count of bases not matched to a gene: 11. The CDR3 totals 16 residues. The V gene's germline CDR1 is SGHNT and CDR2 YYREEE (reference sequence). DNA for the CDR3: TGTGCCAGCAGCCCTGGCGCCGCGGGGGGGGGAGATACGCAGTATTTT. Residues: CASSPGAAGGGDTQYF.

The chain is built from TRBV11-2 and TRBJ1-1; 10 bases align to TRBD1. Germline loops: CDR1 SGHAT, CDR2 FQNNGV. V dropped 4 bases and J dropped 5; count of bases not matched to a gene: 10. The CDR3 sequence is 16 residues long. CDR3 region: CASSSVRGQGGTEAFF. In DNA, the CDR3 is TGTGCCAGCAGCTCAGTCCGTGGACAGGGGGGGACTGAAGCTTTCTTT.

CDR3 residues: CASSLLADYEQYF. The CDR3 DNA sequence: TGTGCCAGCAGCTTACTAGCGGACTACGAGCAGTACTTC. The rearrangement links TRBV5-6 to TRBJ2-7; TRBD2 matches at 8 bases. V gave up 2 bases and J gave up 3 bases; unmatched junction bases: 1. The germline gives CDR1 SGHDT, CDR2 YYEEEE. The CDR3 contains 13 residues.

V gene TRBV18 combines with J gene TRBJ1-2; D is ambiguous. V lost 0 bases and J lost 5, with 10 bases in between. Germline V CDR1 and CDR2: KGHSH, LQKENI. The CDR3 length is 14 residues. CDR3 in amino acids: CASSPPGAGYGYTF. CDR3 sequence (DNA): TGTGCCAGCTCACCACCGGGAGCGGGGTATGGCTACACCTTC.

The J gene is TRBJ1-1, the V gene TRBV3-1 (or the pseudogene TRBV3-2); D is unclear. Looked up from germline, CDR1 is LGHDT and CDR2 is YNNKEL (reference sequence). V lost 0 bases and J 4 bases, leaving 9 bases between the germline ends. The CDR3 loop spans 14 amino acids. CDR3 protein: CASSQDQAVTEAFF. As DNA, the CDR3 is TGTGCCAGCAGCCAAGATCAGGCAGTCACTGAAGCTTTCTTT.

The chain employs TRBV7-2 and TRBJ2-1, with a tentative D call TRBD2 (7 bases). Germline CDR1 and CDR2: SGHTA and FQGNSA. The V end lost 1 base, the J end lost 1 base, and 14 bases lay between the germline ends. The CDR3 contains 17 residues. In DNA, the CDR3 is TGTGCCAGCAGCTTAGAGGGGGGGGCCTGGTCCTACAATGAGCAGTTCTTC. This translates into CASSLEGGAWSYNEQFF.

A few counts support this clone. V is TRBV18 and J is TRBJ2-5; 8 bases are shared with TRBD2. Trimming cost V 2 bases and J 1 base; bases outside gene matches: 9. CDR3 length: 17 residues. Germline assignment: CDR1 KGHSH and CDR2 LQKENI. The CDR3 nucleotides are TGTGCCAGCTCACCATTAGCGGGATTCAGTTCCCAAGAGACCCAGTACTTC. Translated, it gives CASSPLAGFSSQETQYF.

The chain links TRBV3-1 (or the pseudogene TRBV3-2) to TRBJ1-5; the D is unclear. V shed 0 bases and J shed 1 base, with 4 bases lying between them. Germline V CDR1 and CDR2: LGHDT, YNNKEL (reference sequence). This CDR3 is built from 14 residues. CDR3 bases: TGTGCCAGCAGCCAAGATCAGAGCAATCAGCCCCAGCATTTT. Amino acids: CASSQDQSNQPQHF.

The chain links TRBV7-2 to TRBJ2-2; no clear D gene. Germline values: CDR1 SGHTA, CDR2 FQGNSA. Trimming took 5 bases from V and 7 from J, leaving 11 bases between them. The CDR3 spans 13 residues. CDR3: CASSPQERGELFF. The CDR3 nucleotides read TGTGCCAGCAGCCCCCAGGAGCGCGGGGAGCTGTTTTTT.

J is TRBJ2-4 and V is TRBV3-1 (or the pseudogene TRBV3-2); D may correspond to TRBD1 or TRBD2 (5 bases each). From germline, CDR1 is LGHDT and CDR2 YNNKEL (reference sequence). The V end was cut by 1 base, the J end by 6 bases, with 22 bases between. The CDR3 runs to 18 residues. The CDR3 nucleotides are TGTGCCAGCAGCCAAGTCCGGGGCAGGCCAAAAGAGGGAAACATTCAGTACTTC. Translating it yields CASSQVRGRPKEGNIQYF.

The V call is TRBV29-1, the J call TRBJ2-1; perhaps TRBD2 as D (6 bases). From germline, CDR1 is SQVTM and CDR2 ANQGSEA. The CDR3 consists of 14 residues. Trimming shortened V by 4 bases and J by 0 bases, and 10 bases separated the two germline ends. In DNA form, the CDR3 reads TGCAGCGTTGTAGCGGCCCTCTCCTACAATGAGCAGTTCTTC. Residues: CSVVAALSYNEQFF.

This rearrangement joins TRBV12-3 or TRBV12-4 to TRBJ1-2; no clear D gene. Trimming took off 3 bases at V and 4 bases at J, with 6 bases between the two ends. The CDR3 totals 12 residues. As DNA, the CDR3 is TGTGCCAGCAGTTTTGGCGGCTATGGCTACACCTTC. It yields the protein CASSFGGYGYTF.

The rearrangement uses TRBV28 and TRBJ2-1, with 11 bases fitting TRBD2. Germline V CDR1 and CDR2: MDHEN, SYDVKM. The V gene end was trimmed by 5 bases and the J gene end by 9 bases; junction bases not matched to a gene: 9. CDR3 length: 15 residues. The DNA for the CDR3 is TGTGCCAGCAGTCTCCCGGGACTAGCGGCCGGTGAGCAGTTCTTC. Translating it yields CASSLPGLAAGEQFF.

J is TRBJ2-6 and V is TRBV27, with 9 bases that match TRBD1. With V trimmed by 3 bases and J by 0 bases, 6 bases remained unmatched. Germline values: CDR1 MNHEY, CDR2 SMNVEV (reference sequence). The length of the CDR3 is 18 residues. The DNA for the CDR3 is TGTGCCAGCAGTTTCGCGGGACAGGGTCGCTCTGGGGCCAACGTCCTGACTTTC. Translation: CASSFAGQGRSGANVLTF.

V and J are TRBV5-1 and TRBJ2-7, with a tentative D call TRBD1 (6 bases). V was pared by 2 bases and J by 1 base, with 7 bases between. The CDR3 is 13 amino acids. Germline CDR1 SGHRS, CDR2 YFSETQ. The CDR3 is CASSFQGSYEQYF. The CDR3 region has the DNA TGCGCCAGCAGCTTTCAGGGGTCCTACGAGCAGTACTTC.

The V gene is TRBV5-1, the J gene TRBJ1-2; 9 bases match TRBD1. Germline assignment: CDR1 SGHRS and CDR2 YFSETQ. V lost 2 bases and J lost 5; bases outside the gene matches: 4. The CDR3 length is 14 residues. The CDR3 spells CASSFTQGAYGYTF. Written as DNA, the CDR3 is TGCGCCAGCAGCTTCACACAGGGGGCTTATGGCTACACCTTC.

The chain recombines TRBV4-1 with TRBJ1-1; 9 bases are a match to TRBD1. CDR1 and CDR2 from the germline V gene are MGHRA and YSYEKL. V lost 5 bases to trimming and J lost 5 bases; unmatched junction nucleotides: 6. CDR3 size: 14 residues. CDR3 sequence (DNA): TGCGCCAGCAGCAGGGGACAGGGAGAGACTGAAGCTTTCTTT. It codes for CASSRGQGETEAFF.

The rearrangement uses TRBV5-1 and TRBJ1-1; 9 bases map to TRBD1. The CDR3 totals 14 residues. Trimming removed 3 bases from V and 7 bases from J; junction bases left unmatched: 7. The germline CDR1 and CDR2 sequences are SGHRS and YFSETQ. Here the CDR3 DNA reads TGCGCCAGCAGCTCGGGACAGGGTGGGAATGAAGCTTTCTTT. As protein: CASSSGQGGNEAFF.

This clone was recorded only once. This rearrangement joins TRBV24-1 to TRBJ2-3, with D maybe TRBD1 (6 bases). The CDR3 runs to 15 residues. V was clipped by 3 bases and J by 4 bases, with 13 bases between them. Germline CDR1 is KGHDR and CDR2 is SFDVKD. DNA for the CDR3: TGTGCCACCAGTGATCCACAGGGACCAGCAGATACGCAGTATTTT. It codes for CATSDPQGPADTQYF.